This record covers a single TCR beta chain. Its specificity is unknown. This specimen comes from a study of cytomegalovirus exposure and HLA in healthy donors. Study findings and constraints: In vitro confirmation showed three CMV-associated chains to be CMV antigen specific. In a later analysis, donors in an Asian-associated ancestry cluster reportedly had fewer N-insertions in productive TCRs than the cohort mean.

60 Vbeta and 13 Jbeta primers were used in PCR. The method was immunoSEQ multiplex PCR; TCRdb's version includes in-frame clones alone and lacks a portion of them. The sample yields about 200,000 clones, 80% to 85% seen once. The CDR3 has 13 amino acids. J lost 5 bases, V lost 8 bases, and 5 bases had no gene match. Germline V gives CDR1 SEHNR, CDR2 FQNEAQ (reference sequence). What was sequenced was PBMCs. The V and J genes are TRBV7-9 and TRBJ2-7; 11 nucleotides match TRBD1. This TCR was recovered from a boy aged 2 to 10 in good health and CMV-seronegative. CDR3 in DNA: TGTGCCAGCGGGACAGGGGGTGTCGACGAGCAGTACTTC. Amino acids: CASGTGGVDEQYF.